The clone carrying this TCR beta chain was seen repeatedly, ten times or more. The data are from a study of identical twins. TCRdb analysed the 5' RACE reads with MiXCR anew, one entry per CDR3 protein. The sample yields around 510,000 distinct CDR3 sequences, 13% to 15% seen once. The CDR3 has 13 residues. V was pared by 5 bases and J by 5 bases, with 9 bases between. Looked up from germline, CDR1 is SGHTA and CDR2 is FQGNSA. These data were also filed under a second study, of yellow fever vaccine responses in identical twins.

The clonotype was recovered from a woman in her late teens or twenties in good health. J is TRBJ2-2 and V is TRBV7-2; D gene unclear. The sequencing input was CD4+ T cells sorted from blood. In DNA, the CDR3 is TGTGCCAGCAGCCCCACGGGTACCGGGGAGCTGTTTTTT. This encodes CASSPTGTGELFF.